Given below is one T cell receptor (beta chain) in context. Antigen: not known. Sequencing was performed with immunoSEQ multiplex PCR; in TCRdb, only in-frame clones are kept and a portion is missing. This table has about 30,000 clones, 70% to 80% appearing once. The entry originates in a study of T cells in narcolepsy. General observations from the study: In some patient and control memory CD4+ samples, autoreactive clones were absent. Autoreactive clonotypes reportedly recurred in blood of same and different patients, not controls. Same-patient CSF and blood CD4+ T cell clonotypes included HCRT-specific and TRIB2-specific autoreactive ones.

The V gene's germline CDR1 is SNHLY and CDR2 FYNNEI. Trimming cost V 7 bases and J 3 bases, with 11 bases left between them. The CDR3 has 13 residues. Sample: CD45RA- memory CD4+ T cells from PBMCs. This clonotype was obtained from a human donor with narcolepsy. This chain connects TRBV2 to TRBJ2-3, with D maybe TRBD1 (6 bases). The CDR3 sequence: CASIGGTTDTQYF. CDR3 DNA: TGTGCCAGCATAGGGGGAACGACAGATACGCAGTATTTT.